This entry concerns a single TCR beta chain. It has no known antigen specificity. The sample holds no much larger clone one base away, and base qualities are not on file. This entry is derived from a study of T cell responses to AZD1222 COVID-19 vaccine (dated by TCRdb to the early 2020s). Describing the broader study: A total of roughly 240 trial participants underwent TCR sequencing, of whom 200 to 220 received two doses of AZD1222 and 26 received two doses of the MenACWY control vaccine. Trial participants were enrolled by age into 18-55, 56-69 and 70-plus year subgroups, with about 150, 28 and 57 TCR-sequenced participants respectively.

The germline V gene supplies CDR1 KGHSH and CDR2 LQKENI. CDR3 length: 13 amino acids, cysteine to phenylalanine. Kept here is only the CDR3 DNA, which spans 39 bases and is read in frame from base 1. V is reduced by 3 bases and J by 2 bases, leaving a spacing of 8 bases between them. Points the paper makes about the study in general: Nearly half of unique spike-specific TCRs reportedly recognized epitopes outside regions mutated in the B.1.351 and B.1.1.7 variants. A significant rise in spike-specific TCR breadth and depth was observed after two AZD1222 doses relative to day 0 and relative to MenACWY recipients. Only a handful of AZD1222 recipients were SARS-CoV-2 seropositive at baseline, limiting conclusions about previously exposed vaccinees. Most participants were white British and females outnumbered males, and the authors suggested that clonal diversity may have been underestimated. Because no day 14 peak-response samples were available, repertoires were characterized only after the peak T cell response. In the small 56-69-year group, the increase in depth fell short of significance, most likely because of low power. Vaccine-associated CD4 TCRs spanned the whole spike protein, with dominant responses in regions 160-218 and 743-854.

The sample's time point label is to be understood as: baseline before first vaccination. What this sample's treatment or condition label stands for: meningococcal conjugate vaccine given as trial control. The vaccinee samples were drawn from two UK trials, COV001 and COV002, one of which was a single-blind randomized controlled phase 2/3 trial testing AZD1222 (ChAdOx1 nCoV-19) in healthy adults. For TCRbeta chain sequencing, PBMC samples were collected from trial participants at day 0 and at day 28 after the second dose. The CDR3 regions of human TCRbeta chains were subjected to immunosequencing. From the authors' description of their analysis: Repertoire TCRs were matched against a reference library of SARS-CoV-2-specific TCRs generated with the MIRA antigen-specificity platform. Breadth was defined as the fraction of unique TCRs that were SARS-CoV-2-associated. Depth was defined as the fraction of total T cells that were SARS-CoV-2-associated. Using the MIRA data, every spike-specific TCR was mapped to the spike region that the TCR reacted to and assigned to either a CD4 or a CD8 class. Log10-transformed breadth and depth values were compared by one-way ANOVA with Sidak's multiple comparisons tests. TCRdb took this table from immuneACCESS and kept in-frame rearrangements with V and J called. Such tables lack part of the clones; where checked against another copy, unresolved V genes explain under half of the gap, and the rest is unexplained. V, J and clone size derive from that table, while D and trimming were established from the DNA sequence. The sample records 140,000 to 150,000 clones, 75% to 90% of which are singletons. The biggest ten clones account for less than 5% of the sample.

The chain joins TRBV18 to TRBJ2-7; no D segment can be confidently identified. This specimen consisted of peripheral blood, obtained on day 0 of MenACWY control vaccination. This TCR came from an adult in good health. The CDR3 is CASSPGRAYEQYF. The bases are TGTGCCAGCTCACCCGGCAGAGCCTACGAGCAGTACTTC.